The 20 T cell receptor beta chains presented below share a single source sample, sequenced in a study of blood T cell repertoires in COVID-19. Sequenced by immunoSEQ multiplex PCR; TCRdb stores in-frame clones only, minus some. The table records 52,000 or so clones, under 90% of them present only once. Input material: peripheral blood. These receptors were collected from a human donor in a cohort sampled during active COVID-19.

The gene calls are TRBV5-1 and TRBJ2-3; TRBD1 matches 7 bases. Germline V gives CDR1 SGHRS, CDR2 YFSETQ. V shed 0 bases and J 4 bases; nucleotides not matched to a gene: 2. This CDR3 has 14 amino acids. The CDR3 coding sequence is TGCGCCAGCAGCTTGGAGGGGGCGCCAGATACGCAGTATTTT. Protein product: CASSLEGAPDTQYF.

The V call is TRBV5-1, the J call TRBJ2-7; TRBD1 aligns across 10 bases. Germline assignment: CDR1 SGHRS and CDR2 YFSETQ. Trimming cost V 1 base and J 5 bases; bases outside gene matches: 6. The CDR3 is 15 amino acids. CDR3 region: CASSLRTGGIHEQYF. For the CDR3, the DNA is TGCGCCAGCAGCTTGCGGACAGGGGGTATTCACGAGCAGTACTTC. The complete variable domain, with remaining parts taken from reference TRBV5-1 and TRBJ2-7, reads KAGVTQTPRYLIKTRGQQVTLSCSPISGHRSVSWYQQTPGQGLQFLFEYFSETQRNKGNFPGRFSGRQFSNSRSEMNVSTLELGDSALYLCASSLRTGGIHEQYFGPGTRLTVT.

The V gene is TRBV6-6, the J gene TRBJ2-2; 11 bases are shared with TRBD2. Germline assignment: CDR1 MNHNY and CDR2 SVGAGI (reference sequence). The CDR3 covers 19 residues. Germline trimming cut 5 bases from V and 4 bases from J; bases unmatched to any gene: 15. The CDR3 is CASSPGLPLAGGSTGELFF. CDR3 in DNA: TGTGCCAGCAGTCCGGGACTACCATTAGCGGGGGGGAGCACCGGGGAGCTGTTTTTT.

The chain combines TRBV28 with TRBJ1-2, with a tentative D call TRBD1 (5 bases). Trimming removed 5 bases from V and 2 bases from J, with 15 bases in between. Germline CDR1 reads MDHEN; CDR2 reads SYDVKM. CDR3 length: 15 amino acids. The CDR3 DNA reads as TGTGCCAGCAGTCATTTAGTCTCAGGGAACTATGGCTACACCTTC. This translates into CASSHLVSGNYGYTF.

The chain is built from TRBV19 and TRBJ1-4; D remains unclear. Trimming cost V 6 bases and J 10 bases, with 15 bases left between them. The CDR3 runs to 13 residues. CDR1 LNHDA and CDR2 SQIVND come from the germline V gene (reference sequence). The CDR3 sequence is CASSQAGTGKLFF. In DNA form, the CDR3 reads TGTGCCAGTAGCCAGGCAGGTACCGGAAAACTGTTTTTT.

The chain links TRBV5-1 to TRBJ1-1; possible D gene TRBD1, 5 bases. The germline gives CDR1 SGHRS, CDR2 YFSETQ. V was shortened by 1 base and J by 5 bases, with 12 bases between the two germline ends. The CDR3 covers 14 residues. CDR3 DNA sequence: TGCGCCAGCAGCTTGACAGGAAGGGCTACTGAAGCTTTCTTT. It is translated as CASSLTGRATEAFF.

This CDR3 reads CASSSDRGTREQYF. In DNA, the CDR3 is TGTGCCAGCAGCTCTGACAGGGGAACGCGCGAGCAGTACTTC. The chain links TRBV6-5 to TRBJ2-7, with 8 bases matching TRBD1. The CDR3 covers 14 residues. After removal of 6 bases from V and 6 bases from J, the junction contained 10 bases not matched to a gene. Germline loops: CDR1 MNHEY, CDR2 SVGAGI.

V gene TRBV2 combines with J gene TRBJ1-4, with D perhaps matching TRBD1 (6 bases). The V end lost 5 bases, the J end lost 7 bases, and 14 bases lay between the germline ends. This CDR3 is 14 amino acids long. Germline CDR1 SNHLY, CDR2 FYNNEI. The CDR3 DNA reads TGTGCCAGCAGTCTGGAACAGGGAGTTGAAAAACTGTTTTTT. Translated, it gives CASSLEQGVEKLFF. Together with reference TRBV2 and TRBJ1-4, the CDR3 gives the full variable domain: EPEVTQTPSHQVTQMGQEVILRCVPISNHLYFYWYRQILGQKVEFLVSFYNNEISEKSEIFDDQFSVERPDGSNFTLKIRSTKLEDSAMYFCASSLEQGVEKLFFGSGTQLSVL.

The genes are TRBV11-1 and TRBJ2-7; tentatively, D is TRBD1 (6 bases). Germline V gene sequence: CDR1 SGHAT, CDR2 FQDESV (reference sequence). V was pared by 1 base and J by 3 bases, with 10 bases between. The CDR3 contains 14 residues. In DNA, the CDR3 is TGTGCCAGCAGCTTAGAACAGGGCGTCTACGAGCAGTACTTC. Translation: CASSLEQGVYEQYF. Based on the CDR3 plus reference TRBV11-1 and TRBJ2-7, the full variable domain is EAEVAQSPRYKITEKSQAVAFWCDPISGHATLYWYRQILGQGPELLVQFQDESVVDDSQLPKDRFSAERLKGVDSTLKIQPAELGDSAMYLCASSLEQGVYEQYFGPGTRLTVT.

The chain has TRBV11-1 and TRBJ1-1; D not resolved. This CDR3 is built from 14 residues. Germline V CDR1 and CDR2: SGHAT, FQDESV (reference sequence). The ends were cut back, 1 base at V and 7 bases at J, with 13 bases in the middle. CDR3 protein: CASSLGRRADEAFF. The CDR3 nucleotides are TGTGCCAGCAGCTTAGGTAGGCGGGCCGATGAAGCTTTCTTT.

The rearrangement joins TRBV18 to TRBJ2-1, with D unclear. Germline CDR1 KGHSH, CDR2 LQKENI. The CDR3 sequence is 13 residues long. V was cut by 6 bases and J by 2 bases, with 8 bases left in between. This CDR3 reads CASSPSTYNEQFF. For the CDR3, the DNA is TGTGCCAGCTCTCCATCTACCTACAATGAGCAGTTCTTC.

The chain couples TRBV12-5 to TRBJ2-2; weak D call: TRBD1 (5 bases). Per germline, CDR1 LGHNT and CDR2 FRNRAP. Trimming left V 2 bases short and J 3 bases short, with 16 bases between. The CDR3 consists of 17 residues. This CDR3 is CASGLLSAPGYTGELFF. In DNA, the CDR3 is TGTGCTAGTGGTTTGCTATCCGCTCCAGGGTACACCGGGGAGCTGTTTTTT. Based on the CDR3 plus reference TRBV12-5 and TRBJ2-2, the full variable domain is DARVTQTPRHKVTEMGQEVTMRCQPILGHNTVFWYRQTMMQGLELLAYFRNRAPLDDSGMPKDRFSAEMPDATLATLKIQPSEPRDSAVYFCASGLLSAPGYTGELFFGEGSRLTVL.

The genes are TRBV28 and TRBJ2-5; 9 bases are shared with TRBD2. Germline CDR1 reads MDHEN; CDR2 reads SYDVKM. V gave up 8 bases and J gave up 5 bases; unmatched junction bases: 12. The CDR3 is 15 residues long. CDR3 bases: TGTGCCAGCGAGAAAGCGGGAGGAACCACGGAGACCCAGTACTTC. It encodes CASEKAGGTTETQYF.

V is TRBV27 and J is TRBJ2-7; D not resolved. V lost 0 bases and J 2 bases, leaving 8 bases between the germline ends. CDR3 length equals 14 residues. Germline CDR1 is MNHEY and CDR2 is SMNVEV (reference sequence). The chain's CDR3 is CASSLSREAYEQYF. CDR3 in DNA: TGTGCCAGCAGTTTATCTAGAGAAGCCTACGAGCAGTACTTC.

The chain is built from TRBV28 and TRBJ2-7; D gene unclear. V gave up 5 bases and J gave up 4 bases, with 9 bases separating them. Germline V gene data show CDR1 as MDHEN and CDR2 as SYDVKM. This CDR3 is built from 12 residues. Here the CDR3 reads CASSHYPYEQYF. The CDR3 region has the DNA TGTGCCAGCAGTCACTACCCTTACGAGCAGTACTTC.

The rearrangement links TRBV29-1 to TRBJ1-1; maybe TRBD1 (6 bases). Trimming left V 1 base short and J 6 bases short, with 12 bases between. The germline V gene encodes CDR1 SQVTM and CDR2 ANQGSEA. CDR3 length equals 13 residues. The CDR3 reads CSVEGQQGAEAFF. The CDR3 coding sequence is TGCAGCGTTGAAGGCCAACAGGGTGCTGAAGCTTTCTTT.

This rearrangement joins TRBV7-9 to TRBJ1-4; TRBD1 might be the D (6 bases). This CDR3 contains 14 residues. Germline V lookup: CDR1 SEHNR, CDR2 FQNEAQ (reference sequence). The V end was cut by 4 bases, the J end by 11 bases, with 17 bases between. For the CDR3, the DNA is TGTGCCAGCAGCTCCCCAGGGGTCCCCTCTAAACTGTTTTTT. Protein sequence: CASSSPGVPSKLFF.

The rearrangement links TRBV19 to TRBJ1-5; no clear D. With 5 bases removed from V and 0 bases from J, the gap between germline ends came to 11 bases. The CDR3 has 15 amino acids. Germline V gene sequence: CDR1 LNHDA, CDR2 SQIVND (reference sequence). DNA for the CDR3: TGTGCCAGTAGTGGGCAGCTTTATAGCAATCAGCCCCAGCATTTT. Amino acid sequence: CASSGQLYSNQPQHF.

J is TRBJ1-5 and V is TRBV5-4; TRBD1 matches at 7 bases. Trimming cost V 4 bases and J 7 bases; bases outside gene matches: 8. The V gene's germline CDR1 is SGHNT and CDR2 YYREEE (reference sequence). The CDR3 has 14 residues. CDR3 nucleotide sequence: TGTGCCAGCAGCGAGAGGGACAGTGGACAGCCCCAGCATTTT. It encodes CASSERDSGQPQHF.

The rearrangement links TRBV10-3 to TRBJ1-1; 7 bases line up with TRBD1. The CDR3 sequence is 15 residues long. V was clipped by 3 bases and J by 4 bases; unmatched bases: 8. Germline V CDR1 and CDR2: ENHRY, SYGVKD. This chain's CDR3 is CAISEPGKGATEAFF. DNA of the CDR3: TGTGCCATCAGTGAACCCGGTAAGGGGGCCACTGAAGCTTTCTTT.